Below are 2 T cell receptor beta chains sequenced from a single sample in a study of blood T cell repertoires in COVID-19. TCRdb's table, derived via immunoSEQ multiplex PCR, lists solely in-frame clones and lacks some. The data show nearly 250,000 clones, around 85% seen once. Sequencing was done on a sample of PBMCs or T cells enriched from blood (not recorded which). The receptors here all came from a woman aged 45-65 years with acute COVID-19.

This chain uses TRBV5-4 with TRBJ1-4; D not resolved. The CDR3 spans 13 residues. Looked up from germline, CDR1 is SGHNT and CDR2 is YYREEE (reference sequence). Trimming took off 5 bases at V and 4 bases at J, with 9 bases between the two ends. The CDR3 region is CASRAVDNEKLFF. CDR3 DNA sequence: TGTGCCAGCAGGGCGGTTGATAATGAAAAACTGTTTTTT.

This clone was picked up a small number of times. This chain joins TRBV6-5 and TRBJ2-3, with D uncertain. Germline V gives CDR1 MNHEY, CDR2 SVGAGI. CDR3 length: 13 amino acids. V lost 5 bases and J 6 bases, leaving 12 bases between the germline ends. CDR3 nucleotide sequence: TGTGCCAGCAGTCGTCTTGTCCGGGATACGCAGTATTTT. Translated, it gives CASSRLVRDTQYF.